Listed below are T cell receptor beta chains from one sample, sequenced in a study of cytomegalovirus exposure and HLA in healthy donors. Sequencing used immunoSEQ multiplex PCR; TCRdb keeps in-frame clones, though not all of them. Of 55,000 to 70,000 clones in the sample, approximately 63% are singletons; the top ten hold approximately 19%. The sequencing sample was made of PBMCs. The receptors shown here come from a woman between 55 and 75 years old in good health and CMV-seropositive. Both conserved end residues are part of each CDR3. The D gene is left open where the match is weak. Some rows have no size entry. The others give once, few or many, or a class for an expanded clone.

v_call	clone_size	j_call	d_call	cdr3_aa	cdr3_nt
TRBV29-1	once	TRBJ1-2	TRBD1	CSVTQGQGAYGYTF	TGCAGCGTGACACAGGGACAGGGCGCCTATGGCTACACCTTC
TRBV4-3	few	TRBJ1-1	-	CASSQQSGNTEAFF	TGCGCCAGCAGCCAACAGTCGGGAAACACTGAAGCTTTCTTT
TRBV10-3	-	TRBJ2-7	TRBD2	CAIRGLAGSEQYF	TGTGCCATCAGAGGGCTAGCGGGATCCGAGCAGTACTTC
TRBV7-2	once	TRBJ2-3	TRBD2	CASSPGSSGVGDTQYF	TGTGCCAGCAGCCCCGGGTCTAGCGGGGTTGGGGATACGCAGTATTTT
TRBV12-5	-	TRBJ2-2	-	CASGLRQGETGELFF	TGTGCTAGTGGTTTGAGGCAGGGTGAGACCGGGGAGCTGTTTTTT
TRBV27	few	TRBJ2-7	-	CASSLASAGTYEQYF	TGTGCCAGCAGTTTGGCTAGCGCAGGGACCTACGAGCAGTACTTC
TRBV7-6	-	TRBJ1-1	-	CASSLTQGLTEAFF	TGTGCCAGCAGCCTAACCCAGGGTCTCACTGAAGCTTTCTTT
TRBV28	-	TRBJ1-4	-	CASSLQTGNEKLFF	TGTGCCAGCAGCCTCCAGACGGGAAATGAAAAACTGTTTTTT
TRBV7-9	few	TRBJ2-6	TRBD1	CASHQGSGQHLSGANVLTF	TGTGCCAGCCATCAAGGCTCGGGACAGCACCTCTCTGGGGCCAACGTCCTGACTTTC
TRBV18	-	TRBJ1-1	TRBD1	CASSPAGGPTEAFF	TGTGCCAGCTCACCAGCAGGGGGCCCCACTGAAGCTTTCTTT
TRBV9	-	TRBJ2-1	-	CASSVSAGASHGNEQFF	TGTGCCAGCAGCGTAAGTGCGGGGGCAAGTCATGGGAATGAGCAGTTCTTC
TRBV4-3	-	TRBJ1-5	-	CASSQDRGNNQPQHF	TGCGCCAGCAGCCAAGACCGGGGGAACAATCAGCCCCAGCATTTT
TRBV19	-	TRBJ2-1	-	CASKRRGDNPYNEQFF	TGTGCCAGTAAGCGAAGAGGGGACAACCCCTACAATGAGCAGTTCTTC
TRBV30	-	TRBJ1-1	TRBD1	CAWSVGQWEAFF	TGTGCCTGGAGTGTGGGACAGTGGGAAGCTTTCTTT
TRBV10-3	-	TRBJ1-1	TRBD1	CAISGIQGWDTEAFF	TGTGCCATCAGTGGGATACAGGGGTGGGACACTGAAGCTTTCTTT
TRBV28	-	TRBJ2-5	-	CASSSTTGEETQYF	TGTGCCAGCAGTTCCACGACAGGAGAAGAGACCCAGTACTTC
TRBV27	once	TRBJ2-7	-	CASSSGSFYYEQYF	TGTGCCAGCAGTTCCGGGAGTTTTTACTACGAGCAGTACTTC
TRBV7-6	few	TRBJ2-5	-	CASSPTRASSFETQYF	TGTGCCAGCAGCCCGACGCGTGCTAGTTCATTTGAGACCCAGTACTTC
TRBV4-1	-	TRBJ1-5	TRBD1	CASGTAWGNQPQHF	TGCGCCAGTGGGACAGCTTGGGGCAATCAGCCCCAGCATTTT
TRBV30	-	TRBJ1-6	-	CARSVTRAFYNSPLHF	TGTGCCCGGAGTGTAACGAGGGCCTTCTATAATTCACCCCTCCACTTT
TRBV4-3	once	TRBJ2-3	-	CASSGTSTDTQYF	TGCGCCAGCAGCGGGACTAGCACAGATACGCAGTATTTT
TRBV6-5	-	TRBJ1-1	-	CASSPPSTEAFF	TGTGCCAGCAGTCCGCCCAGCACTGAAGCTTTCTTT
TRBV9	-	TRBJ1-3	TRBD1	CASSGRGQVGSGNTIYF	TGTGCCAGCAGCGGACGAGGACAGGTTGGCTCTGGAAACACCATATATTTT
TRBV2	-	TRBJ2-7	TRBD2	CASSDLGRGREQYF	TGTGCCAGCAGTGATTTGGGGAGGGGTCGGGAGCAGTACTTC
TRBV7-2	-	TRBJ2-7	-	CASSLQASYEQYF	TGTGCCAGCAGTCTTCAGGCTTCCTACGAGCAGTACTTC
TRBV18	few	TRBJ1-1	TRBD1	CASSPFTTGSSEAFF	TGTGCCAGCTCACCCTTTACGACAGGGAGCTCTGAAGCTTTCTTT
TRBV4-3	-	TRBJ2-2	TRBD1	CASSQEIGTGADGELFF	TGCGCCAGCAGCCAAGAGATCGGGACAGGGGCGGACGGGGAGCTGTTTTTT
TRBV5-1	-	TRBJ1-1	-	CASSAGGFEAFF	TGCGCCAGCAGCGCGGGAGGGTTCGAAGCTTTCTTT
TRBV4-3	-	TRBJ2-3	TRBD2	CASSPFRGGAGVDTQYF	TGCGCCAGCAGCCCTTTTCGCGGGGGGGCCGGGGTAGATACGCAGTATTTT
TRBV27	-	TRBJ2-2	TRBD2	CASSTFRTSGGVIGLGELFF	TGTGCCAGCAGCACCTTCCGGACTAGCGGGGGTGTCATCGGGTTGGGGGAGCTGTTTTTT
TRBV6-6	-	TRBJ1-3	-	CASSYSGGSGNTIYF	TGTGCCAGCAGTTACTCTGGGGGGTCTGGAAACACCATATATTTT
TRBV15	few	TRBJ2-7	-	CATSRDQTYEQYF	TGTGCCACCAGCAGAGACCAAACCTACGAGCAGTACTTC
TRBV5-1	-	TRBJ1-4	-	CASSLDTGEAGEKLFF	TGCGCCAGCAGCTTGGATACGGGGGAGGCGGGTGAAAAACTGTTTTTT
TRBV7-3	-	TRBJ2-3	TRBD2	CASSSQRGAVTDTQYF	TGTGCCAGCAGTTCGCAGCGGGGGGCTGTGACAGATACGCAGTATTTT
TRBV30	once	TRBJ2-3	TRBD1	CAGDRGASTDTQYF	TGTGCCGGGGACAGGGGCGCCAGCACAGATACGCAGTATTTT
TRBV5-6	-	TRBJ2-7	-	CASSQDRSYEQYF	TGTGCCAGCAGCCAAGACAGGTCCTACGAGCAGTACTTC
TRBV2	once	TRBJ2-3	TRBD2	CASSLGLGYSDTQYF	TGTGCTAGCAGTTTGGGACTAGGGTATTCAGATACGCAGTATTTT
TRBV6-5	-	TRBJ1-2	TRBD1	CASSYWDREFYGYTF	TGTGCCAGCAGTTACTGGGACAGAGAATTCTATGGCTACACCTTC
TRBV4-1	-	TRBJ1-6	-	CASSQGWGDSPLHF	TGCGCCAGCAGCCAGGGATGGGGAGATTCACCCCTCCACTTT
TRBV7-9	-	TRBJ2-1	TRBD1	CASTHATGSYNEQFF	TGTGCCAGCACACATGCGACAGGGAGTTACAATGAGCAGTTCTTC
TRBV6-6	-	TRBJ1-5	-	CASSLDLSSNQPQHF	TGTGCCAGCAGTCTGGACTTGAGTAGCAATCAGCCCCAGCATTTT
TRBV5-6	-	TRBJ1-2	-	CASSSLHSYGYTF	TGTGCCAGCAGCTCTTTACACAGCTATGGCTACACCTTC
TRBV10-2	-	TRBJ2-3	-	CASMAGDVGHTQYF	TGCGCCAGCATGGCTGGCGACGTTGGGCATACGCAGTATTTT
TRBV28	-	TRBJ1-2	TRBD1	CASSFRGSNGYTF	TGTGCCAGCAGTTTCAGGGGGTCCAATGGCTACACCTTC
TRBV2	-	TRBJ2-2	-	CASSEFIRTGELFF	TGTGCCAGCAGTGAGTTTATCCGGACCGGGGAGCTGTTTTTT
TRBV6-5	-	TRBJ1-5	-	CASSYAGGGQPQHF	TGTGCCAGCAGTTACGCGGGTGGTGGCCAGCCCCAGCATTTT
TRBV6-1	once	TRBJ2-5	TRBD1	CASRLGTGPETQYF	TGTGCCAGCAGGCTGGGGACAGGGCCAGAGACCCAGTACTTC
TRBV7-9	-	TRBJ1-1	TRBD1	CASSSPGQTLTAFF	TGTGCCAGCAGCTCACCGGGACAGACTCTGACAGCTTTCTTT
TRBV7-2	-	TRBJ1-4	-	CASSLGITATNEKLFF	TGTGCCAGCAGCTTAGGTATAACTGCAACTAATGAAAAACTGTTTTTT
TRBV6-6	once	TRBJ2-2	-	CASTRSVDGELFF	TGTGCCAGCACACGATCTGTAGACGGGGAGCTGTTTTTT
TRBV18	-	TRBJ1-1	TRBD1	CASSPRTGEAFF	TGTGCCAGCTCACCACGGACAGGGGAAGCTTTCTTT
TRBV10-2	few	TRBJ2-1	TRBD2	CASSESLRGLAPYNEQFF	TGCGCCAGCAGTGAATCATTGAGGGGACTAGCCCCCTACAATGAGCAGTTCTTC
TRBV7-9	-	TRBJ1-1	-	CASSLGNYAMNTEAFF	TGTGCCAGCAGCTTAGGGAACTACGCCATGAACACTGAAGCTTTCTTT
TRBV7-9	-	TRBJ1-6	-	CASSPYWDTYYNSPLHF	TGTGCCAGCAGCCCTTACTGGGACACCTACTATAATTCACCCCTCCACTTT
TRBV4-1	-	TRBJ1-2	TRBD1	CASSQEGTGGNYGYTF	TGCGCCAGCAGCCAAGAAGGGACAGGGGGAAACTATGGCTACACCTTC
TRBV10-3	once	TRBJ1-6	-	CAISDYGNSPLHF	TGTGCCATCAGTGACTATGGTAATTCACCCCTCCACTTT
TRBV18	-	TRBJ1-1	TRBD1	CASSPRGVDLNTEAFF	TGTGCCAGCTCACCCAGGGGGGTTGACTTGAACACTGAAGCTTTCTTT
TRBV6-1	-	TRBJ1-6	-	CASSRTGKYSPLHF	TGTGCCAGCAGTCGAACAGGGAAGTACTCACCCCTCCACTTT
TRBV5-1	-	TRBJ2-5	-	CASSLDPGETQYF	TGCGCCAGCAGCTTGGATCCCGGAGAGACCCAGTACTTC
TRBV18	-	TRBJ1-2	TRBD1	CASSTADRNYGYTF	TGTGCCAGCTCGACGGCGGACAGGAACTATGGCTACACCTTC